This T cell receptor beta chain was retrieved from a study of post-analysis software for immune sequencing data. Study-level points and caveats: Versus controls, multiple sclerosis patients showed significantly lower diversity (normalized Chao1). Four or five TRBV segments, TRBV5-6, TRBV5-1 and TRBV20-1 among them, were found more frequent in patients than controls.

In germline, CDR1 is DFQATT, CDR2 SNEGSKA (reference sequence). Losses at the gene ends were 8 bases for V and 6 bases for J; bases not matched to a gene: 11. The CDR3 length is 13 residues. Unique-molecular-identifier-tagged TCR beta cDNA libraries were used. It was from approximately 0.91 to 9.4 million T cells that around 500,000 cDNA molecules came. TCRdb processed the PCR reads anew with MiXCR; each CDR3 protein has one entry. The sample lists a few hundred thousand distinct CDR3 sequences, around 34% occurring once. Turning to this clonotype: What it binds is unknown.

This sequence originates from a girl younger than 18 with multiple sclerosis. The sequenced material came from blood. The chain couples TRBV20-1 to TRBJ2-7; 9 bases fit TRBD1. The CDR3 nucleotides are TGCAGTTTCGCCGGGACAGGGTTCTCCGAGCAGTACTTC. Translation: CSFAGTGFSEQYF.